These 6 T cell receptor beta chains were sequenced from one sample in a study of blood T cell repertoires in COVID-19. Clones were read by immunoSEQ multiplex PCR, and TCRdb kept only the in-frame ones, dropping some. This table holds under 200,000 clones, approximately 86% found once. The sample comprised peripheral blood. The receptors stem from a man between 60 and 75 years old with COVID-19, enrolled during active disease.

The gene calls are TRBV11-2 and TRBJ1-1; D is uncertain. The CDR3 covers 15 residues. Per germline, CDR1 SGHAT and CDR2 FQNNGV. Trimming shortened V by 0 bases and J by 4 bases, and 12 bases separated the two germline ends. The CDR3 region is CASSLDITFGTEAFF. DNA of the CDR3: TGTGCCAGCAGCTTAGATATTACATTTGGCACTGAAGCTTTCTTT.

The chain couples TRBV5-1 to TRBJ2-5; the match to TRBD1 covers 11 bases. J gave up 4 bases and V 0 bases, and 5 bases lay outside the gene matches. Germline V gene sequence: CDR1 SGHRS, CDR2 YFSETQ. This CDR3 is built from 16 residues. The CDR3 here is CASSLAGQGARETQYF. The CDR3 nucleotides read TGCGCCAGCAGCTTGGCCGGACAGGGGGCGCGAGAGACCCAGTACTTC.

The chain couples TRBV28 to TRBJ2-6; D not certain. This CDR3 comprises 13 residues. Trimming pared 6 bases from V and 0 bases from J, leaving 3 bases between. Germline-derived CDR1 and CDR2 are MDHEN and SYDVKM. CDR3 protein: CASRYSGANVLTF. The CDR3 DNA follows: TGTGCCAGCAGGTACTCTGGGGCCAACGTCCTGACTTTC. The entire variable domain, with the rest obtained from reference TRBV28 and TRBJ2-6, is as follows: DVKVTQSSRYLVKRTGEKVFLECVQDMDHENMFWYRQDPGLGLRLIYFSYDVKMKEKGDIPEGYSVSREKKERFSLILESASTNQTSMYLCASRYSGANVLTFGAGSRLTVL.

The V gene is TRBV18, the J gene TRBJ1-1, with 7 bases fitting TRBD1. V was pared by 2 bases and J by 7 bases, with 16 bases of the junction left unmatched. CDR1 KGHSH and CDR2 LQKENI come from the germline V gene. CDR3 length equals 17 residues. CDR3 nucleotides: TGTGCCAGCTCACCATTACTAGAAGGGGGCGCCAGGAATGAAGCTTTCTTT. Its protein product is CASSPLLEGGARNEAFF.

This chain links TRBV6-5 with TRBJ2-3; no clear D. CDR1 and CDR2 from the germline V gene are MNHEY and SVGAGI. This CDR3 region has 12 residues. V was pared by 7 bases and J by 3 bases, with 8 bases between. In nucleotides, the CDR3 is TGTGCCAGCACCCCCCTGACAGATACGCAGTATTTT. Protein sequence: CASTPLTDTQYF.

The rearrangement uses TRBV15 and TRBJ1-1; TRBD1 is a possible D gene (5 bases). V shed 0 bases and J shed 4 bases, with 12 bases lying between them. This CDR3 has 15 amino acids. In germline, CDR1 is LNHNV, CDR2 YYDKDF (reference sequence). As DNA, the CDR3 is TGTGCCACCAGCAGAGAGTGGGGCCGAAGCACTGAAGCTTTCTTT. This translates into CATSREWGRSTEAFF.